These 10 T cell receptor beta chains originate from one sample sequenced in a study of human T cells and chemical hapten exposure. Time point specified: pre-sensitization, week 0. Documented treatment: therapeutic diphenylcyclopropenone sensitization with weekly scalp DPC. Each CDR3 protein is one row after TCRdb ran MiXCR on the RACE reads. The sample lists roughly 100,000 distinct CDR3 sequences, 8% to 10% seen once, with 3.6% in the top ten. Material: whole blood, obtained in connection with sensitization to the hapten diphenylcyclopropenone (DPC). The receptors were sampled from a woman aged 40 to 49 with alopecia areata. Some clones in this sample may be carry-over from other donors' samples.

This clonotype was observed at least ten times. The chain couples TRBV28 to TRBJ2-4; 10 bases are a match to TRBD2. The CDR3 is made up of 16 amino acids. V shed 5 bases and J 2 bases; nucleotides not matched to a gene: 6. Per germline, CDR1 MDHEN and CDR2 SYDVKM. The CDR3 loop is CASSPQRGGPKNIQYF. CDR3 DNA sequence: TGTGCCAGCAGTCCCCAGCGGGGGGGCCCCAAAAACATTCAGTACTTC.

This clonotype was observed a handful of times. The chain carries TRBV20-1 and TRBJ2-7; 8 bases match TRBD2. CDR1 DFQATT and CDR2 SNEGSKA come from the germline V gene (reference sequence). The CDR3 extends over 15 amino acids. The trim removed 6 bases at V and 1 base at J, leaving 11 bases unmatched. CDR3 sequence reads: CSAHAVGGGSYEQYF. DNA of the CDR3: TGCAGTGCCCACGCGGTGGGCGGGGGGTCCTACGAGCAGTACTTC.

The V call is TRBV12-3 or TRBV12-4, the J call TRBJ1-2; maybe TRBD1 (5 bases). This CDR3 region has 13 residues. The ends were cut back, 3 bases at V and 2 bases at J, with 7 bases in the middle. Here the CDR3 DNA reads TGTGCCAGCAGTTTTTCAGGGAACTATGGCTACACCTTC. This gives the protein CASSFSGNYGYTF.

The chain combines TRBV25-1 with TRBJ1-2; unclear D gene. The CDR3 runs to 14 residues. CDR1 and CDR2 from the germline V gene are MGHDK and SYGVNS. V shed 2 bases and J shed 8 bases, with 15 bases lying between them. CDR3 in DNA: TGTGCCAGCAGTGAAATGAACTTATGGGAAGGCTACACCTTC. This sequence encodes CASSEMNLWEGYTF.

This clonotype was detected a few times. The genes are TRBV28 and TRBJ2-4, with unresolved D. The CDR3 has 12 amino acids. Germline V gene data show CDR1 as MDHEN and CDR2 as SYDVKM. Between the trimmed V and J ends, which lost 3 bases and 8 bases, there was a span of 8 bases. CDR3 bases: TGTGCCAGCAGTTTGCGGCAGGACATTCAGTACTTC. Protein sequence: CASSLRQDIQYF.

This clonotype was counted ten times or more. The V call is TRBV20-1, the J call TRBJ1-3; D unclear. The V gene's germline CDR1 is DFQATT and CDR2 SNEGSKA (reference sequence). Trimming shortened V by 3 bases and J by 1 base, and 10 bases separated the two germline ends. The CDR3 totals 14 residues. The DNA of the CDR3 is TGCAGTGCTAGGCACAGCAATTCTGGAAACACCATATATTTT. Protein sequence: CSARHSNSGNTIYF.

This clonotype was seen repeatedly, ten times or more. V gene TRBV4-3 combines with J gene TRBJ2-7, with TRBD1 matching over 11 bases. CDR3 size: 17 residues. CDR1 LGHNA and CDR2 YSLEER come from the germline V gene. The V gene end was trimmed by 4 bases and the J gene end by 3 bases; junction bases not matched to a gene: 11. Here the CDR3 reads CASSPGSGTGGVYEQYF. The CDR3 DNA is TGCGCCAGCAGCCCGGGCTCGGGGACAGGGGGGGTCTACGAGCAGTACTTC.

This clonotype was counted at least ten times. This chain joins TRBV20-1 and TRBJ2-1; TRBD2 agrees at 10 bases. V dropped 6 bases and J dropped 0; count of bases not matched to a gene: 11. Germline V gene lookup returns CDR1 DFQATT and CDR2 SNEGSKA (reference sequence). This CDR3 is 17 amino acids long. Here the CDR3 DNA reads TGCAGTGCCCAGAGGGCTAGCGGGGGAAACTCCTACAATGAGCAGTTCTTC. It yields the protein CSAQRASGGNSYNEQFF.

This clonotype was picked up many times. The V call is TRBV11-2, the J call TRBJ2-5, with TRBD2 as a possible D gene (5 bases). The CDR3 runs 14 residues. Germline CDR1 is SGHAT and CDR2 is FQNNGV. Trimming removed 2 bases at V and 5 bases at J, with 12 bases between. DNA for the CDR3: TGTGCCAGCAGCTTAAGGGCCTCGGGGGAGACCCAGTACTTC. Protein: CASSLRASGETQYF.

At least ten counts were recorded for this clonotype. The chain recombines TRBV19 with TRBJ1-5; no clear D. CDR1 and CDR2 from the germline V gene are LNHDA and SQIVND (reference sequence). The CDR3 is 16 residues long. The V end lost 2 bases, the J end lost 3 bases, and 14 bases lay between the germline ends. The CDR3 bases are TGTGCCAGTAGTATATTGTCCGATCACTTCAATCAGCCCCAGCATTTT. Protein sequence: CASSILSDHFNQPQHF.